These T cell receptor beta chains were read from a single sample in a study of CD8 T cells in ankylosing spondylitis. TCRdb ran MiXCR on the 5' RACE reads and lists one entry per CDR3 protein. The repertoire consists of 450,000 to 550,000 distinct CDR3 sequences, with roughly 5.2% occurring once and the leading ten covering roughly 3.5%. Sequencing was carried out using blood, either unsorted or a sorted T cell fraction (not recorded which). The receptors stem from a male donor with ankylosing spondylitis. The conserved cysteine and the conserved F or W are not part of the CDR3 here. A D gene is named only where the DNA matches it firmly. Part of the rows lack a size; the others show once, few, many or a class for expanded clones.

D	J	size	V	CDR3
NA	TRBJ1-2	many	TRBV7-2	ASSFSGDYGYT
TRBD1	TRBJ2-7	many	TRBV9	ASSAANSDRFYEQY
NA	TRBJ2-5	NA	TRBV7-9	ASSLELTLAETQY
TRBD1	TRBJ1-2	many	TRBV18	ASSPQPNRGANYGYT
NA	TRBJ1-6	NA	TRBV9	ASSTRLDSPLH
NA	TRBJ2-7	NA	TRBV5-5	ASIHGTPISYEQY
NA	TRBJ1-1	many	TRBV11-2	ASSYRPLGGGEAF
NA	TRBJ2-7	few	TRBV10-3	AISEIAYRESYEQY
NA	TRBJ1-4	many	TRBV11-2	ATQGEKLF
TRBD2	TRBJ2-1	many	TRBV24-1	ATSEGGRAHEQF
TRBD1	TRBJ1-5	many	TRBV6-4	ASSLTGDNNQPQH
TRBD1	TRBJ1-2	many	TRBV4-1	ASSRLGTGNYGYT
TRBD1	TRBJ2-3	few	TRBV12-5	ASGSGQGATDTQY
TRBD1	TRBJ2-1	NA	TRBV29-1	SVGTGGTEQF
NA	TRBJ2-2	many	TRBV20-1	SARAQIPATGELF
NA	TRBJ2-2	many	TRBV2	ASSDLDRTNTGELF
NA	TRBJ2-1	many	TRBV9	ASSEEGSSYNEQF
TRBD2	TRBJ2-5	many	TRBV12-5	ASSSGRGETQY
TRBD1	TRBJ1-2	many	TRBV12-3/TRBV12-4	ASRVEDRAYGYT
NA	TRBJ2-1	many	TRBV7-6	ASSLRGDNYNEQF
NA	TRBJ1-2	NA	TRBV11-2	ASSFLKGKYRADYGYT
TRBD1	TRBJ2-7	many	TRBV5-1	ASSRGTAEPEQY
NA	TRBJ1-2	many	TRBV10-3	ATLVGPRRGYT
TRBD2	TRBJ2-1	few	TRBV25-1	ASSESPGAGGPGEQF
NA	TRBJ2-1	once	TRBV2	ASSQSWDEQF
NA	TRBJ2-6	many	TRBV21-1	ASSKSACSSSGANVLT
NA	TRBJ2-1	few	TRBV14	ASRDASYNEQF
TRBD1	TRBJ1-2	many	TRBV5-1	ASSSGQGDYGYT
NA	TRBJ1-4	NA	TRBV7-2	ASSTLRNSGNQLF
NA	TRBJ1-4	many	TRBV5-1	ASSLGQNFNEKLF
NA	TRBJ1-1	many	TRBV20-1	SARVVVTEAF
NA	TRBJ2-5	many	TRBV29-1	SVVRSYQETQY
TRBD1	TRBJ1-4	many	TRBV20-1	SARDPGTGNEKLF
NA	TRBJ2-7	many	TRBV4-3	ASSQEFRGGEQY
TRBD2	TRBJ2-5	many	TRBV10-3	AISFTGAGLAGWETQY
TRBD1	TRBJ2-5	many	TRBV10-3	AISEPGTGEETQY
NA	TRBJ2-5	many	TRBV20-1	SASPQETQY
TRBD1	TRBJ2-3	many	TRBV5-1	ASSLGQGFSDTQY
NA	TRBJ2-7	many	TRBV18	ASSPQRGNEQY
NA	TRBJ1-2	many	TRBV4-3	ASSQDSGGSNYGYT
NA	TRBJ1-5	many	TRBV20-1	SAREGGWTPDQPQH
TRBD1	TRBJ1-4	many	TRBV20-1	SARKPGTGREKLF
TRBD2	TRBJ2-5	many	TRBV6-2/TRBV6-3	ASSRRIAGQETQY
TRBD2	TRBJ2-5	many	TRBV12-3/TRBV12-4	ASSFRLAGVWGIQY
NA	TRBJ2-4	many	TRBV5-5	ASSLVRQGIQY
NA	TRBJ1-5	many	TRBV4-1	ASSPSITRGNQPQH
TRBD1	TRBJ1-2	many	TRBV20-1	SHLLIDRESGYT